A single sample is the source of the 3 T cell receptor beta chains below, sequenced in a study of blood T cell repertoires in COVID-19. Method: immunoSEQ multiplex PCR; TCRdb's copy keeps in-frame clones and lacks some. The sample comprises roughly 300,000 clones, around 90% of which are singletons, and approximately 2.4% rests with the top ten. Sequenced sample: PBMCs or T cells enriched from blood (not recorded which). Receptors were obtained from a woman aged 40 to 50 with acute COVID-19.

CDR3 sequence: CAIRPGQAANTEAFF. The CDR3 bases are TGTGCCATCAGACCCGGACAGGCGGCGAACACTGAAGCTTTCTTT. The V and J genes are TRBV10-3 and TRBJ1-1; TRBD1 matches at 7 bases. V trimming: 6 bases; J trimming: 1 base; junction bases outside the gene matches: 8. CDR3 length equals 15 residues. Germline V CDR1 and CDR2: ENHRY, SYGVKD.

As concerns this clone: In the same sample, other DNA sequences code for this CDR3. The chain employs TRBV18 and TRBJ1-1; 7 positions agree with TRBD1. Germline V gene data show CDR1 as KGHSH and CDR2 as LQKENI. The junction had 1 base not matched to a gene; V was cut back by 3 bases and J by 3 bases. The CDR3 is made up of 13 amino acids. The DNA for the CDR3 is TGTGCCAGCTCACCCGACAGGGACACTGAAGCTTTCTTT. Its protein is CASSPDRDTEAFF.

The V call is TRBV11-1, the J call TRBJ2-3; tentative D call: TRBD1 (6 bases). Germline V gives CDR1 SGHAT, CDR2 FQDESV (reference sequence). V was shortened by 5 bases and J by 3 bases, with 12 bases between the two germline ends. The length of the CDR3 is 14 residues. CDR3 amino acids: CASSPQQGTDTQYF. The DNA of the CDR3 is TGTGCCAGCAGCCCTCAACAGGGAACAGATACGCAGTATTTT.